The 10 T cell receptor beta chains below come from one sample, sequenced in a study of shared clonotypes between healthy human individuals. The assay was immunoSEQ multiplex PCR, and TCRdb's table has in-frame clones only and misses some. The data hold around 1.5 million clones, with 98% observed a single time. The sample consisted of naive CD4+ T cells sorted from blood. Subset in this sample: CD45RA+ positively selected. The receptors here all came from a man between 25 and 39 years old in good health.

As regards this clone: In the same sample, other DNA sequences code for this CDR3. J is TRBJ1-5 and V is TRBV15; D is unresolved. Germline V gene lookup returns CDR1 LNHNV and CDR2 YYDKDF (reference sequence). CDR3 length: 12 amino acids. With 1 base removed from V and 7 bases from J, the gap between germline ends came to 5 bases. For the CDR3, the DNA is TGTGCCACCAGCAGAGCCGGACAGCCCCAGCATTTT. It specifies CATSRAGQPQHF.

The genes are TRBV9 and TRBJ2-5, with TRBD2 identical over 10 bases. Unmatched junction bases numbered 5, after V lost 3 bases and J lost 3 bases. The CDR3 is 15 residues long. Germline V gene sequence: CDR1 SGDLS, CDR2 YYNGEE. In nucleotides, the CDR3 is TGTGCCAGCAGCGCCCTAGCGGGAGTAAAAGAGACCCAGTACTTC. This codes for CASSALAGVKETQYF.

The chain has TRBV5-6 and TRBJ2-1, with D maybe TRBD2 (6 bases). V gave up 0 bases and J gave up 7 bases, with 11 bases separating them. This CDR3 comprises 14 residues. Germline V gene data show CDR1 as SGHDT and CDR2 as YYEEEE. The CDR3 protein is CASSLAGVVNEQFF. DNA for the CDR3: TGTGCCAGCAGCTTGGCGGGAGTGGTGAATGAGCAGTTCTTC.

The chain recombines TRBV23-1 with TRBJ2-7; tentatively, D is TRBD1 (6 bases). TRBV23-1 is marked as an open reading frame, function uncertain. This CDR3 contains 20 residues. Trimming cost V 3 bases and J 1 base, with 28 bases left between them. The chain's CDR3 is CASSQFDHINRDTKSYEQYF. The DNA of the CDR3 is TGCGCCAGCAGTCAGTTTGACCACATCAACCGGGACACCAAATCCTACGAGCAGTACTTC.

This chain joins TRBV5-1 and TRBJ2-2, with D hard to call. The CDR3 runs to 15 residues. Germline loops: CDR1 SGHRS, CDR2 YFSETQ. Trimming removed 9 bases from V and 0 bases from J, with 15 bases in between. The CDR3 DNA follows: TGCGCCACCAAGGACCTTTTGTCGAACACCGGGGAGCTGTTTTTT. Amino acid sequence: CATKDLLSNTGELFF.

The chain has TRBV4-2 and TRBJ2-7; D gene uncertain. Looked up from germline, CDR1 is LGHNA and CDR2 is YNFKEQ. V shed 0 bases and J shed 5 bases, with 11 bases lying between them. This CDR3 spans 14 amino acids. Here the CDR3 DNA reads TGTGCCAGCAGCCAAGAGAGGACCTTTGACGAGCAGTACTTC. This translates into CASSQERTFDEQYF.

The V and J genes are TRBV18 and TRBJ1-2; D gene ambiguous. V lost 6 bases, J lost 2 bases, and 16 bases lay in between. Germline loops: CDR1 KGHSH, CDR2 LQKENI. The CDR3 sequence is 15 residues long. This chain's CDR3 is CASSQRAPPNYGYTF. The CDR3 DNA reads TGTGCCAGCTCCCAGAGGGCGCCTCCCAACTATGGCTACACCTTC.

As to this clone: The junction differs from germline at one of its ends, possibly a read error. This chain uses TRBV15 with TRBJ2-7, with D unclear. CDR3 length: 14 residues. CDR1 and CDR2 (germline): LNHNV, YYDKDF (reference sequence). The CDR3 sequence is CATSRDISSELLHF. The CDR3 bases are TGTGCCACCAGCAGAGACATTTCATCGGAACTTCTACACTTC.

The chain is built from TRBV19 and TRBJ2-2; D assignment may be TRBD1 or TRBD2 (5 bases each). The V end was cut by 4 bases, the J end by 4 bases, with 16 bases between. Germline V gene sequence: CDR1 LNHDA, CDR2 SQIVND (reference sequence). This CDR3 contains 16 residues. CDR3: CASSKPGRAVTGELFF. Written as DNA, the CDR3 is TGTGCCAGTAGTAAGCCGGGACGGGCCGTCACCGGGGAGCTGTTTTTT.

The DNA for the CDR3 is TGTGCCAGCAGCGCCGACGGGACAGGGTATCAGCCCCAGCATTTT. It translates to CASSADGTGYQPQHF. V usage is TRBV9 and J usage is TRBJ1-5; 9 nucleotides line up with TRBD1. This CDR3 is 15 amino acids long. J was trimmed by 5 bases and V by 3 bases; bases with no gene match: 6. Germline CDR1 is SGDLS and CDR2 is YYNGEE.